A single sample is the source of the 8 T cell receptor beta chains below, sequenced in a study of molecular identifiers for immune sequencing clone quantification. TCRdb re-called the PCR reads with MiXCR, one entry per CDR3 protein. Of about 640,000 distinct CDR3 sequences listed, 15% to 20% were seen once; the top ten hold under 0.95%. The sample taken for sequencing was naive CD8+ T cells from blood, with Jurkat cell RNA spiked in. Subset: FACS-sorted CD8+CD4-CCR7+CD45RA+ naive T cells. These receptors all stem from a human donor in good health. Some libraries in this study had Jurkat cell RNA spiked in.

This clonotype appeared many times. The CDR3 DNA reads TGTGCCAGCAGTTACCCGGGGACGCAGTATTTT. Its translation: CASSYPGTQYF. The rearrangement links TRBV6-2 or TRBV6-3 to TRBJ2-3; TRBD2 might be the D (5 bases). Germline lookup yields CDR1 MNHEY and CDR2 SVGEGT. The CDR3 is 11 amino acids. The V end lost 2 bases, the J end lost 9 bases, and 6 bases lay between the germline ends.

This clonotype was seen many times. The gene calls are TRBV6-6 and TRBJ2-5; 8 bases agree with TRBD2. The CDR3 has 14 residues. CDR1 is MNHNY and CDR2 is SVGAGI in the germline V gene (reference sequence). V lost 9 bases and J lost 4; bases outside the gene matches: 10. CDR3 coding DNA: TGTGCCAGTGTGCTAGCGGGTTTTACAGAGACCCAGTACTTC. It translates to CASVLAGFTETQYF.

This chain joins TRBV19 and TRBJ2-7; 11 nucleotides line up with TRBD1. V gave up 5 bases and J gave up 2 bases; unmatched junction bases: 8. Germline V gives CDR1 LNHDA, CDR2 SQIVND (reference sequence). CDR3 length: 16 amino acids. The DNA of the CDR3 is TGTGCCAGTAGTGACCCTTTGGACAGGGGGCCCTACGAGCAGTACTTC. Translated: CASSDPLDRGPYEQYF.

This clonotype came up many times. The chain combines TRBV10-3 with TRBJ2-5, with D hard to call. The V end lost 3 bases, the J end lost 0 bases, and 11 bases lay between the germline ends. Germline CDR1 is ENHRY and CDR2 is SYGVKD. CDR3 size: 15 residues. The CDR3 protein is CAISELGEYQETQYF. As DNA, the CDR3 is TGTGCCATCAGTGAACTGGGCGAGTACCAAGAGACCCAGTACTTC.

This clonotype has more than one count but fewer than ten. The CDR3 here is CASGPTGANVLTF. The DNA of the CDR3 is TGTGCCAGCGGACCGACTGGGGCCAACGTCCTGACTTTC. This sequence joins TRBV5-4 and TRBJ2-6; D not certain. This CDR3 comprises 13 residues. The ends were cut back, 7 bases at V and 2 bases at J, with 7 bases in the middle. The germline CDR1 and CDR2 sequences are SGHNT and YYREEE (reference sequence).

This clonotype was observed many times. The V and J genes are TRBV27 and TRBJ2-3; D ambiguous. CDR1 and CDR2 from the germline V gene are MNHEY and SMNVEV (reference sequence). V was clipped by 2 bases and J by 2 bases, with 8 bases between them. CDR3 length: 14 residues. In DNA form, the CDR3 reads TGTGCCAGCAGTTTAAGGCTTTTCACAGATACGCAGTATTTT. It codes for CASSLRLFTDTQYF.

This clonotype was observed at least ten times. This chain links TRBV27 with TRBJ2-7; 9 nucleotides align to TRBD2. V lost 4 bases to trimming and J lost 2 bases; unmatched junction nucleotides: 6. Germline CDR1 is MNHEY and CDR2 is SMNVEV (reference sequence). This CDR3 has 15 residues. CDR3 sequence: CASSWGASGTYEQYF. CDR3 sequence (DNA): TGTGCCAGCAGTTGGGGGGCTAGCGGGACCTACGAGCAGTACTTC.

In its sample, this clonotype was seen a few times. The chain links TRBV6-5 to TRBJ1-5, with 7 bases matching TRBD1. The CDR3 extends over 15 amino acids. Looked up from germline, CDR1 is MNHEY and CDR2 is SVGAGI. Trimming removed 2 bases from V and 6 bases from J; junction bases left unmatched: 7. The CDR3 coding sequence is TGTGCCAGCAGTTACGGCCAGGGGGGAGGTCAGCCCCAGCATTTT. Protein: CASSYGQGGGQPQHF.